This entry lists 23 T cell receptor beta chains sequenced from one sample in a study of CD8 T cells in ankylosing spondylitis. In TCRdb, the 5' RACE reads were re-called with MiXCR into one record per CDR3 protein. The sample has under 150,000 distinct CDR3 sequences; 12% to 15% are singletons. The sample was blood, either unsorted or a sorted T cell fraction (not recorded which). Receptors originate from a female donor with ankylosing spondylitis or in good health (not recorded which).

CDR3 DNA: TGTGCCAGCAGTGTAATGACAGGGGGTCGGCAGCCCCAGCATTTT. This gives the protein CASSVMTGGRQPQHF. This chain uses TRBV12-3 or TRBV12-4 with TRBJ1-5; 9 positions agree with TRBD1. Germline trimming cut 5 bases from V and 7 bases from J; bases unmatched to any gene: 9. This CDR3 region has 15 residues.

The table lists this clonotype with a few counts. The rearrangement joins TRBV29-1 to TRBJ1-2; no firm D call. CDR1 is SQVTM, CDR2 ANQGSEA, per germline. Trimming removed 3 bases from V and 2 bases from J, with 7 bases in between. The CDR3 has 12 amino acids. The CDR3 coding sequence is TGCAGCGTTGACGAGAAGAACTATGGCTACACCTTC. Its translation is CSVDEKNYGYTF.

This clonotype has more than one count but fewer than ten. The chain couples TRBV10-3 to TRBJ2-7, with unresolved D. The V end was cut by 3 bases, the J end by 2 bases, with 17 bases between. CDR3 length equals 16 residues. Germline-derived CDR1 and CDR2 are ENHRY and SYGVKD. The CDR3 is CAISDPTRWSAYEQYF. For the CDR3, the DNA is TGTGCCATCAGTGATCCCACCCGATGGAGCGCCTACGAGCAGTACTTC.

This clonotype was detected ten times or more. This chain links TRBV20-1 with TRBJ2-7; D possibly uses TRBD1 or TRBD2 (5 bases each). Trimming cost V 1 base and J 4 bases, with 11 bases left between them. This CDR3 has 13 residues. Germline V gene lookup returns CDR1 DFQATT and CDR2 SNEGSKA (reference sequence). For the CDR3, the DNA is TGCAGTGCTAGAGGGGACCGTGAGTACGAGCAGTACTTC. Amino acid sequence: CSARGDREYEQYF.

The chain recombines TRBV4-1 with TRBJ2-1; D is uncertain. Germline V CDR1 and CDR2: MGHRA, YSYEKL. The CDR3 sequence is 14 residues long. The V end was cut by 1 base, the J end by 9 bases, with 13 bases between. The CDR3 region has the DNA TGCGCCAGCAGCCAAGGTAATCGCCCTGGTGAGCAGTTCTTC. Translating gives CASSQGNRPGEQFF.

V usage is TRBV7-2 and J usage is TRBJ2-1, with no clear D. The germline V gene has CDR1 SGHTA and CDR2 FQGNSA. The CDR3 loop spans 12 amino acids. V lost 5 bases, J lost 10 bases, and 12 bases lay in between. The CDR3 region is CASSPAATEQFF. In DNA, the CDR3 is TGTGCCAGCAGCCCGGCGGCTACCGAGCAGTTCTTC.

This clonotype was observed many times. The chain combines TRBV6-5 with TRBJ2-3; TRBD1 or TRBD2 may be the D gene (7 bases each). Germline V gives CDR1 MNHEY, CDR2 SVGAGI. The CDR3 runs 15 residues. The ends were cut back, 2 bases at V and 6 bases at J, with 15 bases in the middle. The CDR3 region has the DNA TGTGCCAGCAGTTACGAGACAGGGAGGGTGGATACGCAGTATTTT. This sequence encodes CASSYETGRVDTQYF.

This clonotype was observed many times. The rearrangement joins TRBV12-3 or TRBV12-4 to TRBJ2-1, with D unresolved. V was shortened by 3 bases and J by 10 bases, with 10 bases between the two germline ends. CDR3 length equals 12 residues. CDR3 DNA: TGTGCCAGCAGTTTGACCCGTGCGGAGCAGTTCTTC. Amino acids: CASSLTRAEQFF.

The chain has TRBV28 and TRBJ2-2, with 13 bases matching TRBD2. The ends lost 5 bases at V and 6 bases at J; junction bases unmatched: 3. Per the germline V gene, CDR1 is MDHEN and CDR2 is SYDVKM. The CDR3 spans 15 residues. CDR3 protein: CASSIGLAGAGELFF. The CDR3 nucleotides are TGTGCCAGCAGTATTGGACTAGCGGGGGCCGGGGAGCTGTTTTTT.

The chain recombines TRBV7-8 with TRBJ2-7; 7 bases map to TRBD1. CDR1 is SGHVS and CDR2 is FQNEAQ in the germline V gene. This CDR3 contains 15 residues. Germline trimming cut 1 base from V and 2 bases from J; bases unmatched to any gene: 5. The CDR3 here is CASSLVGDRAYEQYF. CDR3 sequence (DNA): TGTGCCAGCAGCTTAGTCGGTGACAGGGCCTACGAGCAGTACTTC. Filled out from reference TRBV7-8 and TRBJ2-7, the complete variable domain reads GAGVSQSPRYKVAKRGQDVALRCDPISGHVSLFWYQQALGQGPEFLTYFQNEAQLDKSGLPSDRFFAERPEGSVSTLKIQRTQQEDSAVYLCASSLVGDRAYEQYFGPGTRLTVT.

The chain has TRBV30 and TRBJ1-2; a weak D match, TRBD1 (5 bases). The CDR3 spans 11 residues. The V gene lost 7 bases and the J gene lost 4 bases, with 10 bases spanning the gap. The V gene's germline CDR1 is GTSNPN and CDR2 SVGIG (reference sequence). The DNA for the CDR3 is TGTGCCTTGACAGTTTTCTATGGCTACACCTTC. Translation gives CALTVFYGYTF.

The chain joins TRBV5-1 to TRBJ1-1, with no clear D. V was shortened by 5 bases and J by 1 base, with 9 bases between the two germline ends. Germline lookup yields CDR1 SGHRS and CDR2 YFSETQ. This CDR3 spans 13 amino acids. CDR3 DNA sequence: TGCGCCAGCAGTTCGGAGCCGAACACTGAAGCTTTCTTT. Amino acids: CASSSEPNTEAFF.

There are many counts of this clonotype. The rearrangement uses TRBV29-1 and TRBJ2-1; 8 bases map to TRBD2. V gave up 3 bases and J gave up 4 bases; unmatched junction bases: 11. The CDR3 runs 16 residues. The germline CDR1 and CDR2 sequences are SQVTM and ANQGSEA. CDR3 bases: TGCAGCGTTGATTCCAATCTAGCGGGCTGGTACAATGAGCAGTTCTTC. It is translated as CSVDSNLAGWYNEQFF.

This clonotype was seen ten or more times. The rearrangement links TRBV6-5 to TRBJ1-6; D gene uncertain. V shed 2 bases and J shed 1 base, with 15 bases lying between them. Germline values: CDR1 MNHEY, CDR2 SVGAGI. The length of the CDR3 is 18 residues. The CDR3 spells CASSYGLFGLSYNSPLHF. The DNA of the CDR3 is TGTGCCAGCAGTTACGGCCTATTTGGTTTATCCTATAATTCACCCCTCCACTTT.

The rearrangement joins TRBV3-1 to TRBJ2-2, with TRBD1 matching 7 bases. The V segment lost 4 bases and the J segment 6 bases; nucleotides outside the gene matches: 5. The CDR3 covers 14 residues. The germline V gene has CDR1 LGHDT and CDR2 YNNKEL (reference sequence). CDR3 sequence reads: CASSLIQGAGELFF. The DNA of the CDR3 is TGTGCCAGCAGCCTTATCCAGGGGGCCGGGGAGCTGTTTTTT.

This clonotype was observed at least ten times. The chain couples TRBV28 to TRBJ2-5; D remains unclear. Trimming stripped 7 bases from V and 1 base from J, with 7 bases between. CDR3 size: 12 residues. CDR1 is MDHEN and CDR2 is SYDVKM in the germline V gene. The chain's CDR3 is CASNTLQETQYF. In DNA form, the CDR3 reads TGTGCCAGCAACACCCTCCAAGAGACCCAGTACTTC. Looking up the rest from reference TRBV28 and TRBJ2-5 gives the full variable domain: DVKVTQSSRYLVKRTGEKVFLECVQDMDHENMFWYRQDPGLGLRLIYFSYDVKMKEKGDIPEGYSVSREKKERFSLILESASTNQTSMYLCASNTLQETQYFGPGTRLLVL.

This clonotype was seen more than once but under ten times. CDR3 in DNA: TGTGCCAGCAGTGTATCTCTGAACAATGAGCAGTTCTTC. This codes for CASSVSLNNEQFF. The chain uses TRBV6-4 and TRBJ2-1; D remains ambiguous. The germline V gene encodes CDR1 MRHNA and CDR2 SNTAGT. This CDR3 region has 13 residues. V lost 4 bases and J 5 bases, leaving 9 bases between the germline ends.

The chain is built from TRBV5-1 and TRBJ1-1; 8 positions match TRBD1. Germline-derived CDR1 and CDR2 are SGHRS and YFSETQ. The CDR3 has 14 amino acids. Trimming at V came to 4 bases and at J to 4 bases, leaving 6 bases not matched to a gene. CDR3 nucleotides: TGCGCCAGCAGCCCAGGACAGGGATCCACTGAAGCTTTCTTT. It codes for CASSPGQGSTEAFF.

This clonotype was counted at least ten times. This sequence joins TRBV7-9 and TRBJ2-5; 9 bases are a match to TRBD2. The V and J ends lost 5 bases and 5 bases, in that order; junction bases with no gene match: 6. The CDR3 sequence is 14 residues long. In germline, CDR1 is SEHNR, CDR2 FQNEAQ (reference sequence). DNA for the CDR3: TGTGCCAGCAGCCCACTAGGACTAGCGGAGACCCAGTACTTC. It translates to CASSPLGLAETQYF.

This chain links TRBV7-2 with TRBJ1-1; D is undetermined. The CDR3 is 13 residues long. Between the trimmed V and J ends, which lost 1 base and 7 bases, there was a span of 10 bases. CDR1 is SGHTA, CDR2 FQGNSA, per germline. DNA of the CDR3: TGTGCCAGCAGCTTAGAAAGGGAGAGTGAAGCTTTCTTT. It is translated as CASSLERESEAFF.

This clonotype has a count of ten or more. The chain carries TRBV10-3 and TRBJ2-2; maybe TRBD2 (5 bases). V shed 4 bases and J shed 0 bases, with 9 bases lying between them. The CDR3 spans 15 residues. Germline V gene data show CDR1 as ENHRY and CDR2 as SYGVKD. The chain's CDR3 is CAISGGPANTGELFF. CDR3 coding DNA: TGTGCCATCAGTGGAGGGCCAGCGAACACCGGGGAGCTGTTTTTT.

This clonotype was observed at least ten times. This chain links TRBV29-1 with TRBJ1-1, with D possibly matching TRBD1 (5 bases). V dropped 7 bases and J dropped 1 base, with 19 bases sitting between them. The germline V gene encodes CDR1 SQVTM and CDR2 ANQGSEA. CDR3 length: 15 residues. CDR3 sequence (DNA): TGCAGCGCCGTGAGATTGGGGCCGAGGAACACTGAAGCTTTCTTT. Its protein is CSAVRLGPRNTEAFF.

This clonotype was counted ten times or more. The chain links TRBV3-1 to TRBJ1-2; no clear D gene. V was cut by 4 bases and J by 4 bases, with 19 bases left in between. Germline V gene lookup returns CDR1 LGHDT and CDR2 YNNKEL (reference sequence). CDR3 size: 16 residues. For the CDR3, the DNA is TGTGCCAGCAGCCGTACGTTACCGCGGGCCCTCTATGGCTACACCTTC. Protein: CASSRTLPRALYGYTF. Variable domain in full (rest from reference TRBV3-1 and TRBJ1-2): DTAVSQTPKYLVTQMGNDKSIKCEQNLGHDTMYWYKQDSKKFLKIMFSYNNKELIINETVPNRFSPKSPDKAHLNLHINSLELGDSAVYFCASSRTLPRALYGYTFGSGTRLTVV.